Listed here are 27 T cell receptor beta chains from one sample, sequenced in a study of blood T cell repertoires in COVID-19. Produced via immunoSEQ multiplex PCR; TCRdb's table is partial and in-frame only. The repertoire holds about 210,000 clones, around four fifths seen once, with less than 3.5% in the top ten. The sample comprised peripheral blood. The receptors stem from a man in his forties or fifties with active or convalescent COVID-19.

Only a few counts were recorded for this clone. This chain uses TRBV29-1 with TRBJ1-2; D gene ambiguous. CDR1 and CDR2 (germline): SQVTM, ANQGSEA. The V end lost 3 bases, the J end lost 8 bases, and 10 bases lay between the germline ends. This CDR3 contains 11 residues. CDR3: CSVDAEAGYTF. The CDR3 region has the DNA TGCAGCGTTGATGCGGAAGCGGGCTACACCTTC. Full variable domain (remainder filled in from reference TRBV29-1 and TRBJ1-2): SAVISQKPSRDICQRGTSLTIQCQVDSQVTMMFWYRQQPGQSLTLIATANQGSEATYESGFVIDKFPISRPNLTFSTLTVSNMSPEDSSIYLCSVDAEAGYTFGSGTRLTVV.

The chain is built from TRBV14 and TRBJ2-2, with D unclear. V dropped 4 bases and J dropped 1 base, with 13 bases sitting between them. The length of the CDR3 is 16 residues. Per germline, CDR1 SGHDN and CDR2 FVKESK. Here the CDR3 DNA reads TGTGCCAGCAGCCCCCCTGGGCGAGTGAACACCGGGGAGCTGTTTTTT. Amino acid sequence: CASSPPGRVNTGELFF.

The rearrangement joins TRBV2 to TRBJ2-5; perhaps TRBD1 as D (6 bases). V was trimmed by 5 bases and J by 0 bases, leaving 13 bases between them. CDR1 and CDR2 from the germline V gene are SNHLY and FYNNEI. This CDR3 comprises 15 residues. The CDR3 region has the DNA TGTGCCAGCAGTTTGGACAGTTCGGACCAAGAGACCCAGTACTTC. It is translated as CASSLDSSDQETQYF.

The J gene is TRBJ1-1, the V gene TRBV10-1; D might be TRBD1 (5 bases). Deletions cut 4 bases from V and 1 base from J, with 7 bases between. CDR1 is WNHNN, CDR2 SYGVQD, per germline (reference sequence). CDR3 length: 13 residues. The CDR3: CASSAQGNTEAFF. In nucleotides, the CDR3 is TGCGCCAGCAGTGCCCAGGGGAACACTGAAGCTTTCTTT.

Remarks on this clone: This sample includes further DNA sequences coding for the same CDR3. The rearrangement links TRBV5-1 to TRBJ1-2; weak D call: TRBD1 (5 bases). The germline V gene has CDR1 SGHRS and CDR2 YFSETQ. The CDR3 has 15 amino acids. Trimming took 0 bases from V and 1 from J, leaving 10 bases between them. The CDR3 region is CASSLVGGGNYGYTF. The CDR3 DNA follows: TGCGCCAGCAGCTTGGTTGGCGGGGGTAACTATGGCTACACCTTC.

This clone was observed a single time. J is TRBJ1-5 and V is TRBV7-2; a weak D match, TRBD1 (5 bases). V was pared by 1 base and J by 7 bases, with 8 bases between. Looked up from germline, CDR1 is SGHTA and CDR2 is FQGNSA. The CDR3 extends over 13 amino acids. Here the CDR3 DNA reads TGTGCCAGCAGCTTAGGGGGCCACCAGCCCCAGCATTTT. Translation gives CASSLGGHQPQHF.

This chain joins TRBV20-1 and TRBJ1-1; 8 bases align to TRBD1. The junction had 4 bases not matched to a gene; V was cut back by 3 bases and J by 10 bases. This CDR3 comprises 11 residues. Germline CDR1 and CDR2: DFQATT and SNEGSKA (reference sequence). The DNA of the CDR3 is TGCAGTGCTAGCCACAGGGGGTTAGCTTTCTTT. Protein sequence: CSASHRGLAFF.

The chain carries TRBV7-2 and TRBJ2-3; 8 bases are shared with TRBD2. Germline V gene data show CDR1 as SGHTA and CDR2 as FQGNSA. Trimming at V came to 0 bases and at J to 5 bases, leaving 7 bases not matched to a gene. The CDR3 sequence is 16 residues long. CDR3 DNA: TGTGCCAGCAGCTTAGCGCACGGGAGGGCCTTAGATACGCAGTATTTT. It is translated as CASSLAHGRALDTQYF.

The rearrangement joins TRBV9 to TRBJ1-3, with D unresolved. Trimming stripped 0 bases from V and 2 bases from J, with 6 bases between. The CDR3 extends over 14 amino acids. The germline V gene encodes CDR1 SGDLS and CDR2 YYNGEE. Written as DNA, the CDR3 is TGTGCCAGCAGCGTAGCAGGTGCTGGAAACACCATATATTTT. It is translated as CASSVAGAGNTIYF.

V is TRBV3-1 (or the pseudogene TRBV3-2) and J is TRBJ1-1; D is perhaps TRBD1 (6 bases). The CDR3 has 18 residues. Germline V CDR1 and CDR2: LGHDT, YNNKEL (reference sequence). With 0 bases removed from V and 5 bases from J, the gap between germline ends came to 22 bases. CDR3 sequence: CASSQDWRHRATGTEAFF. CDR3 nucleotides: TGTGCCAGCAGCCAAGATTGGCGGCACAGGGCGACGGGGACTGAAGCTTTCTTT.

J is TRBJ1-2 and V is TRBV30; 8 bases are a match to TRBD1. The junction had 3 bases not matched to a gene; V was cut back by 0 bases and J by 6 bases. CDR3 length: 13 residues. Per the germline V gene, CDR1 is GTSNPN and CDR2 is SVGIG (reference sequence). DNA for the CDR3: TGTGCCTGGAGTGTCAACAGGGGGGATGGCTACACCTTC. Translated, it gives CAWSVNRGDGYTF.

The chain carries TRBV28 and TRBJ1-2, with D unresolved. With 4 bases removed from V and 8 bases from J, the gap between germline ends came to 8 bases. This CDR3 has 11 residues. Germline V gives CDR1 MDHEN, CDR2 SYDVKM. CDR3 region: CASSSERGYTF. The CDR3, as DNA: TGTGCCAGCAGTTCGGAGAGGGGCTACACCTTC.

The chain links TRBV2 to TRBJ2-3; 9 nucleotides align to TRBD1. This CDR3 is 14 amino acids long. Germline-derived CDR1 and CDR2 are SNHLY and FYNNEI. V lost 4 bases and J lost 3; bases outside the gene matches: 2. The CDR3 DNA is TGTGCCAGCAGTGTGGGACAGGGAACAGATACGCAGTATTTT. The encoded protein is CASSVGQGTDTQYF.

This chain's CDR3 is CASSLVGPGGDYGYTF. The CDR3 DNA reads as TGCGCCAGCAGCTTGGTGGGTCCAGGGGGCGACTATGGCTACACCTTC. The chain couples TRBV5-1 to TRBJ1-2, with 8 bases identical to TRBD1. This CDR3 is built from 16 residues. Germline V gene data show CDR1 as SGHRS and CDR2 as YFSETQ. V shed 0 bases and J 3 bases; nucleotides not matched to a gene: 7.

The chain carries TRBV10-1 and TRBJ1-1, with a possible D match to TRBD1 (6 bases). The V end lost 3 bases, the J end lost 1 base, and 12 bases lay between the germline ends. The CDR3 has 15 residues. CDR1 and CDR2 (germline): WNHNN, SYGVQD (reference sequence). In DNA, the CDR3 is TGCGCCAGCAGTGACCAACAGACAGGGAACACTGAAGCTTTCTTT. This sequence encodes CASSDQQTGNTEAFF.

The chain couples TRBV6-6 to TRBJ1-5; D gene unclear. The CDR3 extends over 16 amino acids. The V and J ends lost 2 bases and 1 base respectively, with 12 bases between them. Germline loops: CDR1 MNHNY, CDR2 SVGAGI (reference sequence). In DNA, the CDR3 is TGTGCCAGCAGTTACAATTCAGGCGGGAGCAATCAGCCCCAGCATTTT. The encoded protein is CASSYNSGGSNQPQHF.

V is TRBV19 and J is TRBJ2-6; tentative D call: TRBD1 (6 bases). This CDR3 is built from 17 residues. The V end was cut by 2 bases, the J end by 5 bases, with 16 bases between. The V gene's germline CDR1 is LNHDA and CDR2 SQIVND (reference sequence). The CDR3 coding sequence is TGTGCCAGTAGTATACAGGGGCGTCTGACTAGGGCCAACGTCCTGACTTTC. Translating gives CASSIQGRLTRANVLTF.

As concerns this clone: This same CDR3 is encoded by further DNA sequences in the sample. The rearrangement uses TRBV24-1 and TRBJ2-3, with TRBD1 matching over 7 bases. From germline, CDR1 is KGHDR and CDR2 SFDVKD. The CDR3 totals 14 residues. With 2 bases clipped from V and 6 bases from J, the junction kept 4 bases outside the gene matches. This CDR3 is CATSDSSRGDTQYF. For the CDR3, the DNA is TGTGCCACCAGTGATTCGTCCAGGGGGGATACGCAGTATTTT.

V gene TRBV7-2 combines with J gene TRBJ2-3; D is possibly TRBD2 (5 bases). The length of the CDR3 is 15 residues. Germline values: CDR1 SGHTA, CDR2 FQGNSA. Trimming took off 10 bases at V and 0 bases at J, with 17 bases between the two ends. DNA for the CDR3: TGTGCCACCTCCGCCGGGGATTCTAGCACAGATACGCAGTATTTT. As protein: CATSAGDSSTDTQYF.

This clone was detected once. The rearrangement joins TRBV5-1 to TRBJ2-1, with D perhaps matching TRBD2 (7 bases). V lost 3 bases, J lost 6 bases, and 13 bases lay in between. The CDR3 totals 14 residues. Germline loops: CDR1 SGHRS, CDR2 YFSETQ. This chain's CDR3 is CASSSGGGSNEQFF. The CDR3 bases are TGCGCCAGCAGCTCGGGGGGCGGGAGCAATGAGCAGTTCTTC.

The chain combines TRBV20-1 with TRBJ2-2; 13 bases fit TRBD2. Germline lookup yields CDR1 DFQATT and CDR2 SNEGSKA (reference sequence). The CDR3 length is 19 residues. J gave up 0 bases and V 3 bases, and 10 bases lay outside the gene matches. The CDR3: CSASGWTSGGLPNTGELFF. The CDR3 coding sequence is TGCAGTGCTAGTGGTTGGACTAGCGGGGGACTTCCGAACACCGGGGAGCTGTTTTTT.

V is TRBV6-1 and J is TRBJ1-1; no reliable D call. The germline V and J ends were trimmed by 3 bases and 1 base, with 9 bases remaining between them. This CDR3 is 14 amino acids long. Germline V lookup: CDR1 MNHNS, CDR2 SASEGT. CDR3 loop: CASSDFLKNTEAFF. CDR3 bases: TGTGCCAGCAGTGATTTTTTAAAGAACACTGAAGCTTTCTTT.

The chain employs TRBV30 and TRBJ1-1, with TRBD1 identical over 7 bases. This CDR3 spans 15 amino acids. CDR1 and CDR2 (germline): GTSNPN, SVGIG (reference sequence). Trimming at V came to 4 bases and at J to 2 bases, leaving 10 bases not matched to a gene. CDR3 DNA: TGTGCCTGGACAAGGGCGGGACAGTCAAACACTGAAGCTTTCTTT. It codes for CAWTRAGQSNTEAFF.

The gene calls are TRBV10-2 and TRBJ1-2; unclear D gene. V shed 3 bases and J shed 4 bases, with 21 bases lying between them. The CDR3 has 17 amino acids. Germline-derived CDR1 and CDR2 are WSHSY and SAAADI. The DNA for the CDR3 is TGCGCCAGCAGTGATTCCGTTTCCCCCCCGTCCCGCTATGGCTACACCTTC. Protein product: CASSDSVSPPSRYGYTF.

V usage is TRBV2 and J usage is TRBJ1-4; D possibly corresponds to TRBD1 (6 bases). This CDR3 comprises 15 residues. Trimming took off 3 bases at V and 5 bases at J, with 13 bases between the two ends. CDR1 is SNHLY, CDR2 FYNNEI, per germline. DNA for the CDR3: TGTGCCAGCAGTGAGGAGGTTGGGACAAATGAAAAACTGTTTTTT. Translated, it gives CASSEEVGTNEKLFF.

V usage is TRBV7-8 and J usage is TRBJ1-2, with TRBD1 matching over 9 bases. This CDR3 region has 14 residues. V was pared by 5 bases and J by 12 bases, with 13 bases of the junction left unmatched. Germline V gene sequence: CDR1 SGHVS, CDR2 FQNEAQ. The CDR3 DNA sequence: TGTGCCAGCAGCCCGGGACAGGGAAGTTCCATCCACACCTTC. Encoded protein: CASSPGQGSSIHTF.

There are a few counts of this clone. The chain links TRBV24-1 to TRBJ1-1; no clear D. Trimming removed 1 base at V and 4 bases at J, with 21 bases between. The CDR3 has 18 residues. Germline assignment: CDR1 KGHDR and CDR2 SFDVKD. The CDR3 loop reads CATSDFLKGIVRGTEAFF. CDR3 nucleotides: TGTGCCACCAGTGATTTTCTGAAAGGTATAGTTCGAGGCACTGAAGCTTTCTTT.